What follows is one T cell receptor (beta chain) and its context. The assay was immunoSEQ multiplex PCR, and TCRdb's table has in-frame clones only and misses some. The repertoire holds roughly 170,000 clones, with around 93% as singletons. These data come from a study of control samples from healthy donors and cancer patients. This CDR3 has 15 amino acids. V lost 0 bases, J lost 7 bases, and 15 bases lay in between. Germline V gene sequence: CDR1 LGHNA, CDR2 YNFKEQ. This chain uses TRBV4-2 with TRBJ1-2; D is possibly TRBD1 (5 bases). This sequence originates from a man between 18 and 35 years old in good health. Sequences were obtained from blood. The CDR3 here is CASSQDLRGTGGYTF. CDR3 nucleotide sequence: TGTGCCAGCAGCCAAGATCTTAGGGGAACCGGTGGCTACACCTTC.